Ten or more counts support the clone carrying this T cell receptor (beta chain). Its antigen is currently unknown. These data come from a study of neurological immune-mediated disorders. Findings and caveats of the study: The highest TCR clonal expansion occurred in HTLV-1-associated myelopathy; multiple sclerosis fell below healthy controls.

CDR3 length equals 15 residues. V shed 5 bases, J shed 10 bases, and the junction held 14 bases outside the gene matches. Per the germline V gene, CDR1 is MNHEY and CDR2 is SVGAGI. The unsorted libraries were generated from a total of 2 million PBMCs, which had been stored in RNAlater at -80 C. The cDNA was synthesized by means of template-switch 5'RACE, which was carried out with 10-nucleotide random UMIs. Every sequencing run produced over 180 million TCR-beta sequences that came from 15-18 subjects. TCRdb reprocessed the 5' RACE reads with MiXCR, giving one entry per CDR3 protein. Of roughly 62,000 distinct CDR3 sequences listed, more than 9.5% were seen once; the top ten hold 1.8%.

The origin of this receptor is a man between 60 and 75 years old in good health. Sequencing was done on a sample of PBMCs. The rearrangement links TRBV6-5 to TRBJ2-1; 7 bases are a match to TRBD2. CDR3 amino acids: CASSRTGGSGREQFF. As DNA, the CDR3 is TGTGCCAGCAGTCGCACGGGGGGTAGTGGAAGGGAGCAGTTCTTC.